The sequence of this T cell receptor beta chain was determined in a study of blood T cell repertoires in COVID-19. Across the study: The cDNA or gDNA used as material had been derived from T cells, B-cell-depleted T cells, or PBMCs.

The authors' processing: Cell counts per sample came from amplifying reference gene primers. Libraries were prepared by immunoSEQ multiplex PCR; TCRdb keeps only in-frame clonotypes and omits some of them. V and J calls plus clone size are reproduced from that table; the DNA served to infer D and trimming. There are fewer than 350,000 clones in the sample; around 85% occur only once, and 1.9% lies in the top ten. This clone turned up a few times. Enrolled through a virtual design, the participants were between roughly 18 and 90 years of age and came from 24 US areas. Trimming left V 8 bases short and J 4 bases short, with 11 bases between. CDR1 and CDR2 (germline): ENHRY, SYGVKD. The CDR3 contains 13 residues.

Sequencing used PBMCs or T cells enriched from blood (not recorded which). This receptor was taken from a woman under 40 who had been exposed to COVID-19. The chain recombines TRBV10-3 with TRBJ1-4; D uncertain. The CDR3 DNA sequence: TGTGCCATCCAACGGGGAATTAATGAAAAACTGTTTTTT. This translates into CAIQRGINEKLFF.